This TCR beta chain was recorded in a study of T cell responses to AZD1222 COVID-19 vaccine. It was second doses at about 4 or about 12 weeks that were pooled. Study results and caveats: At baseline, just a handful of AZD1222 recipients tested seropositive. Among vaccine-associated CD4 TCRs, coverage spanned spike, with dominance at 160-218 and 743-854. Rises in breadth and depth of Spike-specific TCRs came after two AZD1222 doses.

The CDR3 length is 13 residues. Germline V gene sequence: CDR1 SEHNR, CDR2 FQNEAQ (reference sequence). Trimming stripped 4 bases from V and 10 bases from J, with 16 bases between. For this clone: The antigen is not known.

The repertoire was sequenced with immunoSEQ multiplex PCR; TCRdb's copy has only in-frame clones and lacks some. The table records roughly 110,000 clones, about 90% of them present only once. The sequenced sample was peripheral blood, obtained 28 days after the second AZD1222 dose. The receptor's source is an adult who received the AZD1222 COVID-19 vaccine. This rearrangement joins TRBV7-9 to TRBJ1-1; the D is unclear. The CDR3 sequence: CASSSSKKHGAFF. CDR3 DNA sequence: TGTGCCAGCAGCTCCTCAAAAAAACACGGAGCTTTCTTT.